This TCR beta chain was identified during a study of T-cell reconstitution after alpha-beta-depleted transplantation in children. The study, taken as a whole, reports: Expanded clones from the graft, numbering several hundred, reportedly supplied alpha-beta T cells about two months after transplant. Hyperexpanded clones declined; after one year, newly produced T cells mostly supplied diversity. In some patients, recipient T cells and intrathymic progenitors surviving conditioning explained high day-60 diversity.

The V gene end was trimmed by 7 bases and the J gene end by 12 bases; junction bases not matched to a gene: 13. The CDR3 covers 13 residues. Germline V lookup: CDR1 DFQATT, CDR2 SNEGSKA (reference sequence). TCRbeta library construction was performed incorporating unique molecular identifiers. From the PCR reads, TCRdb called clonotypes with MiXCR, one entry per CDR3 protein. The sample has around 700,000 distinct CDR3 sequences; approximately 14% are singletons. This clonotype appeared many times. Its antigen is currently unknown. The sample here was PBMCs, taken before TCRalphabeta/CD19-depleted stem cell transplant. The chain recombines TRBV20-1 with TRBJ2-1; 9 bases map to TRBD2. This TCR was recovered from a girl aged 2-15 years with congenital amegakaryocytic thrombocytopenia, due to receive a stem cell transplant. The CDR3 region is CSVGLAGAAVQFF. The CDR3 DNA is TGCAGTGTAGGATTAGCGGGAGCTGCAGTGCAGTTCTTC.